This TCR beta chain derives from a study of response to subunit inactivated influenza vaccine (dated by TCRdb to the late 2010s). Background on the whole study: To follow how T cells responded to a trivalent subunit inactivated influenza vaccine, the researchers relied on deep quantitative profiling of the T cell receptor repertoire. Results the study describes overall, beyond this receptor: The authors proposed that each seasonal influenza vaccination may bring in only a limited number of new T cells.

Counted from cysteine to phenylalanine, this CDR3 has 14 amino acids. Here the CDR3 DNA is all that survives: 42 bases in frame from base 1. The germline V gene encodes CDR1 SGHRS and CDR2 YFSETQ. Trimming takes 4 bases off V and 6 bases off J; junction bases not matched to a gene: 9. What the time point label conveys for this sample: 45 days after influenza vaccine administration. Library generation was performed with RT-PCR. TCRdb records Illumina HiSeq 2500 as the sequencer. TCRdb passed the public sequencing reads through fastp at Q25 and MiXCR, retaining productive beta sequences. Entries that share a CDR3 protein sequence are merged under the most common genes and DNA. Within this sample are about 500,000 distinct CDR3 sequences, with about an eighth of them counted one time only. The biggest ten clones account for over 10% of the sample. Notes on this clonotype: The antigen it recognizes is unknown. No clone much larger than this one lies a single base away; base qualities are absent.

This receptor chain uses TRBV5-1 and TRBJ2-7, and 8 junctional nucleotides match TRBD1. Sequenced here: PBMCs from blood, sampled 40 to 50 days after vaccination. The TCR comes from a man in his forties or fifties who received an inactivated influenza vaccine. Donor details come from another sample of the same person, matched by shared clones. In nucleotide form, the sequence is TGCGCCAGCAGCCCCCGACAGGGGACGTCCGAGCAGTACTTC. It codes for CASSPRQGTSEQYF.